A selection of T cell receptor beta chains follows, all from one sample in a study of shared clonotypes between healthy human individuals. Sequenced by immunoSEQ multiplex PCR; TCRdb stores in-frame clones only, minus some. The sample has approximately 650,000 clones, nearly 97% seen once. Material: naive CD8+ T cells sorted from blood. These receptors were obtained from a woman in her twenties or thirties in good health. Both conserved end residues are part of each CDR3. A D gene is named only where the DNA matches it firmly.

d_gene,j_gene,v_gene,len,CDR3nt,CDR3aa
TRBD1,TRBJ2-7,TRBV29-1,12,TGCAGCGTGAGGGACAGCCCTGGCGAGCAGTACTTC,CSVRDSPGEQYF
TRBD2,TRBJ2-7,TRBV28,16,TGTGCCAGCAGTCAGGCGGGGGGGCCTAGCTCCTACGAGCAGTACTTC,CASSQAGGPSSYEQYF
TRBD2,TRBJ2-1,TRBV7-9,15,TGTGCCAGCAGCTTAACTAGCGGGATCTACAATGAGCAGTTCTTC,CASSLTSGIYNEQFF
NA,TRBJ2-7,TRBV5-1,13,TGCGCCAGCAGCTTGATGCCTGCAGGCGAGCAGTACTTC,CASSLMPAGEQYF
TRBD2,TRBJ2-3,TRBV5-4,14,TGTGCCAGCAGCTTGGTGGGGGGGAAAGATACGCAGTATTTT,CASSLVGGKDTQYF
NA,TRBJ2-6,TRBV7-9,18,TGTGCCAGCACCCCTCTGACCGACAATCTCTCTGGGGCCAACGTCCTGACTTTC,CASTPLTDNLSGANVLTF
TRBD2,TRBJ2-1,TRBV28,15,TGTGCCAGCAGCCCACTAGCGGGGGACCTCAATGAGCAGTTCTTC,CASSPLAGDLNEQFF
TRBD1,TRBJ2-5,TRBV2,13,TGTGCCAGCAGCGACAGGGGCTGGGAGACCCAGTACTTC,CASSDRGWETQYF
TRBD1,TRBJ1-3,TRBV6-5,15,TGTGCCAGCAGTTGGACAGGGGGCGAGGGAAACACCATATATTTT,CASSWTGGEGNTIYF
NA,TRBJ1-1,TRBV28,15,TGTGCCAGCAGTTCGTGGAAACAGGGGAACACTGAAGCTTTCTTT,CASSSWKQGNTEAFF
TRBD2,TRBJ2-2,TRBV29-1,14,TGCAGCGTTGAATCTAGCGGGAAGGCCGGGGAGCTGTTTTTT,CSVESSGKAGELFF
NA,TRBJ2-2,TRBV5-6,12,TGTGCCAGCAGCTCCGGGGCTGGGGAGCTGTTTTTT,CASSSGAGELFF
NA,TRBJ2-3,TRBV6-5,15,TGTGCCAGCAGTTATTCTAGCGTCCTCACAGATACGCAGTATTTT,CASSYSSVLTDTQYF
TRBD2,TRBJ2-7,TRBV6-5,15,TGTGCCAGCAGTTACGTGGGCGGGAGCTCCCACGAGCAGTACTTC,CASSYVGGSSHEQYF
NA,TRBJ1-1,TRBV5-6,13,TGTGCCAGCAGTTGGGACCGAGGAACTGAAGCTTTCTTT,CASSWDRGTEAFF
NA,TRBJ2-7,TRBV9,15,TGTGCCAGCAGCGTAGGGTGGTCGATGGGCTACGAGCAGTACTTC,CASSVGWSMGYEQYF
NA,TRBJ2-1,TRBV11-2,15,TGTGCCAGCAGCTTAGATAGCGCAGGAACGAATGAGCAGTTCTTC,CASSLDSAGTNEQFF
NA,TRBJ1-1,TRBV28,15,TGTGCCAGCAGTTTACTGAGGGGTTGGGAGACTGAAGCTTTCTTT,CASSLLRGWETEAFF
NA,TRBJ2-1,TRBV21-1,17,TGTGCCAGCAGCAAAGTTCGACAGGGGAGCTCCTACAATGAGCAGTTCTTC,CASSKVRQGSSYNEQFF
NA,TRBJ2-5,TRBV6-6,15,TGTGCCAGCAGATCCAGGGGGAGGAGGGCAGAGACCCAGTACTTC,CASRSRGRRAETQYF
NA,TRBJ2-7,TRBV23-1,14,TGCGCCAGCAGTCAACGAATACCACCCTTCGAGCAGTACTTC,CASSQRIPPFEQYF
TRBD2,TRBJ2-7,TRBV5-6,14,TGTGCCAGCAGCTATAGCGGGGCTTCCTACGAGCAGTACTTC,CASSYSGASYEQYF
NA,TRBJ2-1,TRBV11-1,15,TGTGCCAGCAGCTTATCCGAGGGAATCTTGCGGGAGCAGTTCTTC,CASSLSEGILREQFF
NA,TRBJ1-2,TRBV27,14,TGTGCCAGCACCATCCCTGGGGCTAACTATGGCTACACCTTC,CASTIPGANYGYTF